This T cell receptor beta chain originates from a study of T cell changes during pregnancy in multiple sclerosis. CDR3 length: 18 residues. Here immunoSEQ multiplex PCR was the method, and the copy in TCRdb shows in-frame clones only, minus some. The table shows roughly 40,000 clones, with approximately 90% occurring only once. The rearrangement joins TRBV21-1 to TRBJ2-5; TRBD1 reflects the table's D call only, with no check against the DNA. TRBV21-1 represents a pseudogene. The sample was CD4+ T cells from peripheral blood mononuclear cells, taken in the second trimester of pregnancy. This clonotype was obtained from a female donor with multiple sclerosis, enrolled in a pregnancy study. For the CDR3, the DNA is TGTGCCAGCAGCATAGGAGAAGGGAACAGGGAAAGGTTGGAGACCCAGTACTTC. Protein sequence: CASSIGEGNRERLETQYF.